This is a list of T cell receptor beta chains from one sample in a study of T-cell memory formation after mild COVID-19. TCRdb processed the 5' RACE reads anew with MiXCR; each CDR3 protein has one entry. The table records around 300,000 distinct CDR3 sequences, over 11% of them present only once. The sequencing sample was made of PBMCs or a T cell subset sorted from them (not recorded which). The receptors derive from a young man who had mild COVID-19 (a few samples of this study predate the infection). Cell type and time point are not known. CDR3s leave out the opening cysteine and the closing phenylalanine or tryptophan. Fields, in order: V gene, J gene, CDR3 protein.

TRBV7-6,TRBJ2-7,ASSLGGTKPYEQY
TRBV12-3/TRBV12-4,TRBJ2-7,ASSIRRTGLSSYEQY
TRBV11-2,TRBJ2-1,ASSTSQLEQF
TRBV6-1,TRBJ2-7,ASGGGAPEEQY
TRBV5-1,TRBJ1-2,ASSPGTTITYGYT
TRBV7-6,TRBJ1-1,ASSLEQGRVNTEAF
TRBV30,TRBJ1-5,AWSPLGYQPQH
TRBV5-1,TRBJ2-2,ASSLDLTVNTGELF
TRBV20-1,TRBJ1-1,SARASRLKWTEMNTEAF
TRBV28,TRBJ2-1,ASSVRDRPF
TRBV12-3/TRBV12-4,TRBJ2-1,ASSSGAGEQF
TRBV7-9,TRBJ1-2,AAAQEGYGYT
TRBV5-5,TRBJ2-5,ASSSYEPTETQY
TRBV7-9,TRBJ1-2,ATASGGMNGYT
TRBV7-9,TRBJ2-7,ASSLAPYEQY
TRBV5-1,TRBJ1-5,ASSLTGGQPQH
TRBV29-1,TRBJ2-7,SVGSGGREQY